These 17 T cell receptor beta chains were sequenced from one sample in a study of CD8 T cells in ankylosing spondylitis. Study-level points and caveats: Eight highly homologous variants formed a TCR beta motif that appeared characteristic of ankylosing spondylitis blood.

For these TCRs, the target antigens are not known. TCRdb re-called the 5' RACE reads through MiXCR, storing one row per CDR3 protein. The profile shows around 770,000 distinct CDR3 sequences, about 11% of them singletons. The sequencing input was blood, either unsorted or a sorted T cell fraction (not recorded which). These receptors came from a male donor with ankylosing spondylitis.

CDR3 DNA sequence: TGCAGTGTACTGGGGGAATTGGGCACTGAAGCTTTCTTT. This translates into CSVLGELGTEAFF. V and J are TRBV20-1 and TRBJ1-1; D might be TRBD1 (5 bases). Trimming shortened V by 7 bases and J by 4 bases, and 16 bases separated the two germline ends. CDR3 length: 13 residues. Germline V gene sequence: CDR1 DFQATT, CDR2 SNEGSKA (reference sequence).

The CDR3 region is CASSRQVSEDTQYF. The CDR3 DNA reads TGTGCCAGCTCACGACAGGTGTCCGAGGATACGCAGTATTTT. The chain joins TRBV18 to TRBJ2-3; a weak D match, TRBD1 (6 bases). The V gene lost 4 bases and the J gene lost 6 bases, with 14 bases spanning the gap. The germline V gene has CDR1 KGHSH and CDR2 LQKENI. The CDR3 covers 14 residues.

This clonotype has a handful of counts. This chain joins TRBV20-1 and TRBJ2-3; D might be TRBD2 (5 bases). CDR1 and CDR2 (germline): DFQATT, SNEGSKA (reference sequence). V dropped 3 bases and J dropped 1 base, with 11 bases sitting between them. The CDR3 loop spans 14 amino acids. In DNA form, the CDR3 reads TGCAGTGCTAGCCGGGATTGGGGCACAGATACGCAGTATTTT. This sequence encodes CSASRDWGTDTQYF.

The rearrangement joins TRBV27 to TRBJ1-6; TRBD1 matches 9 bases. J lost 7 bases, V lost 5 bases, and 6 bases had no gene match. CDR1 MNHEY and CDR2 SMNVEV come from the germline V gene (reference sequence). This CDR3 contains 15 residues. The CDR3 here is CASSGTGRWNSPLHF. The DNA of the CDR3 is TGTGCCAGCAGTGGGACAGGGAGATGGAATTCACCCCTCCACTTT.

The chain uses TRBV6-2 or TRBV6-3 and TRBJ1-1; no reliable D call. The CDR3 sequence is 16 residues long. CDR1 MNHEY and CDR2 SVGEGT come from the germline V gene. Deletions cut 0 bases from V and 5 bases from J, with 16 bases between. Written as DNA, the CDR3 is TGTGCCAGCAGTTACTCGCCCGAATCTTATAGGACTGAAGCTTTCTTT. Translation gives CASSYSPESYRTEAFF.

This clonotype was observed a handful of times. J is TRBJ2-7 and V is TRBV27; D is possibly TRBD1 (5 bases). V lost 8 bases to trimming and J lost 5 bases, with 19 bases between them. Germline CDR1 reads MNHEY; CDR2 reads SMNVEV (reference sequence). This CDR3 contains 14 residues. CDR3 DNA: TGTGCCAGCCGACGGGCCCCCCCAGGGAACGAGCAGTACTTC. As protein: CASRRAPPGNEQYF.

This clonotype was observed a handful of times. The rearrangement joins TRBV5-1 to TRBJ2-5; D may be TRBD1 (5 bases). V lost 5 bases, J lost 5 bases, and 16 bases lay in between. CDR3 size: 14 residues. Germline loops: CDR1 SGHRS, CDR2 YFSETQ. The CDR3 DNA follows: TGCGCCAGCAGACTGGGGCCTGTTGGCGAGACCCAGTACTTC. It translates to CASRLGPVGETQYF. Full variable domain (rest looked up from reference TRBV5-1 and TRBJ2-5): KAGVTQTPRYLIKTRGQQVTLSCSPISGHRSVSWYQQTPGQGLQFLFEYFSETQRNKGNFPGRFSGRQFSNSRSEMNVSTLELGDSALYLCASRLGPVGETQYFGPGTRLLVL.

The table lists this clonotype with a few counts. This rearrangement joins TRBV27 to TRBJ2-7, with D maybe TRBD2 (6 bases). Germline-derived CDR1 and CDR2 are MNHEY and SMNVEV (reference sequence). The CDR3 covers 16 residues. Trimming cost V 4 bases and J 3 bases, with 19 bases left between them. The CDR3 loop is CASSSSPTSFGYEQYF. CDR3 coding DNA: TGTGCCAGCAGTTCCTCTCCGACTAGTTTCGGCTACGAGCAGTACTTC.

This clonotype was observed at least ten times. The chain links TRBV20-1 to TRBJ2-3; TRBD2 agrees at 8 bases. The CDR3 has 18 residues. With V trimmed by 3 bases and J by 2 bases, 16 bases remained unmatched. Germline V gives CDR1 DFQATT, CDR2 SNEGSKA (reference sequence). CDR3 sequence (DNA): TGCAGTGCTAGCCCACCAGCGGGAGCGAGGGGAAACACAGATACGCAGTATTTT. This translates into CSASPPAGARGNTDTQYF.

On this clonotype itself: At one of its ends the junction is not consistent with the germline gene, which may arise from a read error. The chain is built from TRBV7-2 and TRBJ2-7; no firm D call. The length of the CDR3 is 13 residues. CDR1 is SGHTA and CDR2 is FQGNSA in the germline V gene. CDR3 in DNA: TGTGCCAGCAGCTTAGCGCGGAACTCCTTGCTCCACTTC. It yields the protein CASSLARNSLLHF.

The CDR3 DNA sequence: TGTGCCAGCAGTAGCCCCGGGGGGCCGGATGAAAAACTGTTTTTT. It codes for CASSSPGGPDEKLFF. This chain uses TRBV6-1 with TRBJ1-4, with D maybe TRBD1 (6 bases). CDR1 and CDR2 (germline): MNHNS, SASEGT. V was cut by 5 bases and J by 6 bases, with 16 bases left in between. CDR3 length equals 15 residues.

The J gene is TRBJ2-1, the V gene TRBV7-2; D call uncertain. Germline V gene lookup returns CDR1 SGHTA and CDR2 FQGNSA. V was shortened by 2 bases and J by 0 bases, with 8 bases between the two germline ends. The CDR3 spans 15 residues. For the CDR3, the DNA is TGTGCCAGCAGCTTACACCAAAGCTCCTACAATGAGCAGTTCTTC. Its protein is CASSLHQSSYNEQFF.

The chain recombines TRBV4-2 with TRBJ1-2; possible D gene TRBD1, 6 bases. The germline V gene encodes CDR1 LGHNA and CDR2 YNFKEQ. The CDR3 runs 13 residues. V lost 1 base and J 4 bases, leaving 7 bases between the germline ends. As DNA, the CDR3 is TGTGCCAGCAGCCAAGGGACAGTCTATGGCTACACCTTC. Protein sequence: CASSQGTVYGYTF.

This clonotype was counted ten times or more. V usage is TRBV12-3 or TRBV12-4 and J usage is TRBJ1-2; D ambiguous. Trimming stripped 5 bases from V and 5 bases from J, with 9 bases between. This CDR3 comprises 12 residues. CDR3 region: CASSPRDYGYTF. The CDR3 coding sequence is TGTGCCAGCAGTCCTCGGGATTATGGCTACACCTTC.

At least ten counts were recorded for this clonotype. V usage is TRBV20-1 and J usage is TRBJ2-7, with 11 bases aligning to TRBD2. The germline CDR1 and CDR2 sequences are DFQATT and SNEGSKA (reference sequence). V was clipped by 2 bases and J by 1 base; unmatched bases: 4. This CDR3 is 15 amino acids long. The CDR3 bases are TGCAGTGCTAGACCCCGACTAGCGGGGTCCTACGAGCAGTACTTC. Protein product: CSARPRLAGSYEQYF.

The CDR3 here is CSARSESTDTQYF. DNA of the CDR3: TGCAGTGCTAGATCGGAAAGCACAGATACGCAGTATTTT. The chain is built from TRBV20-1 and TRBJ2-3; D remains ambiguous. Trimming removed 2 bases at V and 0 bases at J, with 6 bases between. Germline CDR1 DFQATT, CDR2 SNEGSKA (reference sequence). The CDR3 length is 13 residues.

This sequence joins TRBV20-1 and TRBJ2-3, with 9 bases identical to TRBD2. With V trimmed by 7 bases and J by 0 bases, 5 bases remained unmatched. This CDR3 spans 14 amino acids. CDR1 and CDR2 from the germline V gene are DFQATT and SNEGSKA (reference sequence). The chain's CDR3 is CSGIAGASTDTQYF. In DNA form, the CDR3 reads TGCAGTGGAATAGCGGGAGCTAGCACAGATACGCAGTATTTT.